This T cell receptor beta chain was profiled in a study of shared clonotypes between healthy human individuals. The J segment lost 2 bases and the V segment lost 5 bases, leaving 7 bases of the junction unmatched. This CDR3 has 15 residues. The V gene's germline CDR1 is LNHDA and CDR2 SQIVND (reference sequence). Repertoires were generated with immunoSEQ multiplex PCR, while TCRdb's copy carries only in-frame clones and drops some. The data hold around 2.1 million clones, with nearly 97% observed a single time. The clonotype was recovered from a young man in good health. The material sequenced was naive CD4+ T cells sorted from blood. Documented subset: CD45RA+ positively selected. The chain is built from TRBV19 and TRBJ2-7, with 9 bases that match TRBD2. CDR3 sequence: CASSQQLAGAYEQYF. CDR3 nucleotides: TGTGCCAGTAGTCAACAGTTAGCGGGAGCCTACGAGCAGTACTTC.